What follows is one T cell receptor beta chain and its context. What it recognizes is unknown. These data come from a study of cytomegalovirus exposure and HLA in healthy donors. Points from the study as a whole: CMV antigen specificity was confirmed in vitro for three CMV-associated chains. TCR beta sequences reportedly predicted most subjects' HLA-A and HLA-B alleles accurately.

The CDR3 runs 16 residues. The J segment lost 1 base and the V segment lost 4 bases, leaving 7 bases of the junction unmatched. CDR1 and CDR2 from the germline V gene are SEHNR and FQNEAQ (reference sequence). Primers for the PCR totalled 60 Vbeta and 13 Jbeta. Some clones are missing from TCRdb's copy, which holds only in-frame ones; the method was immunoSEQ multiplex PCR. Of approximately 150,000 clones listed, approximately 62% are singletons. The specimen sequenced was PBMCs. The chain combines TRBV7-9 with TRBJ2-5; 9 nucleotides line up with TRBD2. The sequence came from a man in his fifties or sixties in good health and CMV-seronegative. The CDR3 nucleotides are TGTGCCAGCAGCTACCTCCTAGCGGGGTCCCAAGAGACCCAGTACTTC. Its translation is CASSYLLAGSQETQYF.